These T cell receptor beta chains were read from a single sample in a study of cytomegalovirus exposure and HLA in healthy donors. Clones were sequenced by immunoSEQ multiplex PCR, and TCRdb holds only the in-frame ones, with some missing. The sample contains around 170,000 clones, around 76% of which appear only once. Specimen: PBMCs. Every receptor here comes from a man aged 35 to 55 in good health and CMV-seronegative. Each CDR3 is given with its conserved first and last residue. The order of the fields is clone size, D gene, J gene, V gene, CDR3 protein, CDR3 DNA. D genes are given only for firm matches. Where a row states a size, it is once, few, many or the class of an expanded clone; other rows omit it.

once | . | TRBJ1-2 | TRBV4-3 | CASSQDGGRGYTF | TGCGCCAGCAGCCAAGACGGGGGGAGGGGCTACACCTTC
. | . | TRBJ2-7 | TRBV7-2 | CASSLRGYEQYF | TGTGCCAGCAGCTTAAGAGGCTACGAGCAGTACTTC
. | TRBD1 | TRBJ1-5 | TRBV5-6 | CASSQRTGGLQPQHF | TGTGCCAGCAGCCAACGCACAGGGGGCTTACAGCCCCAGCATTTT
. | TRBD2 | TRBJ2-7 | TRBV7-2 | CASSLARAGAYEQYF | TGTGCCAGCAGCTTAGCGCGAGCGGGAGCCTACGAGCAGTACTTC
. | TRBD2 | TRBJ2-2 | TRBV7-6 | CASSQGLAGNTGELFF | TGTGCCAGCAGCCAAGGACTAGCGGGGAACACCGGGGAGCTGTTTTTT
. | . | TRBJ2-1 | TRBV21-1 | CASTGLAGRNEQFF | TGTGCCAGCACGGGACTAGCGGGGCGAAATGAGCAGTTCTTC
. | . | TRBJ1-1 | TRBV4-3 | CASSQLISNTEAFF | TGCGCCAGCAGCCAGCTAATATCGAACACTGAAGCTTTCTTT
. | . | TRBJ1-6 | TRBV7-2 | CASSSRQPSFTDYSPLHF | TGTGCCAGCAGCTCCCGACAGCCTTCTTTTACGGATTATTCACCCCTCCACTTT
. | TRBD1 | TRBJ1-1 | TRBV5-4 | CASSLDRGSQAFF | TGTGCCAGCAGCTTGGACAGGGGGAGTCAAGCTTTCTTT
. | TRBD1 | TRBJ1-2 | TRBV28 | CASSPPGGNYGYTF | TGTGCCAGCAGTCCCCCAGGGGGTAACTATGGCTACACCTTC
. | . | TRBJ1-5 | TRBV7-3 | CASPFNQPQHF | TGTGCCAGCCCGTTCAATCAGCCCCAGCATTTT
. | . | TRBJ2-7 | TRBV7-2 | CASSLEQGRSYEQYF | TGTGCCAGCAGCTTAGAACAGGGCAGGAGCTACGAGCAGTACTTC
once | TRBD1 | TRBJ2-4 | TRBV5-1 | CASSPEAGTGFVAYF | TGCGCCAGCAGCCCAGAGGCCGGGACAGGTTTTGTGGCCTACTTC
. | . | TRBJ2-7 | TRBV9 | CASSGENDGPYEQYF | TGTGCCAGCAGCGGGGAGAACGACGGTCCCTACGAGCAGTACTTC
. | . | TRBJ1-1 | TRBV28 | CATIQGGTTEAFF | TGTGCCACCATACAGGGTGGGACGACTGAAGCTTTCTTT
. | TRBD1 | TRBJ2-7 | TRBV7-2 | CASSLSGDRVGEQYF | TGTGCCAGCAGCTTAAGTGGGGACAGGGTGGGCGAGCAGTACTTC
. | TRBD1 | TRBJ1-5 | TRBV5-6 | CASSWGGQGARQPQHF | TGTGCCAGCAGCTGGGGAGGACAGGGGGCACGCCAGCCCCAGCATTTT
. | . | TRBJ1-2 | TRBV28 | CASRTYTDRYYGYTF | TGTGCCAGCAGGACTTATACCGACCGATACTATGGCTACACCTTC
. | . | TRBJ1-4 | TRBV4-3 | CASSQVTGPNEKLFF | TGCGCCAGCAGCCAAGTCACAGGGCCTAATGAAAAACTGTTTTTT
. | TRBD1 | TRBJ1-1 | TRBV5-1 | CASSWGQGTEAFF | TGCGCCAGCAGCTGGGGACAGGGGACTGAAGCTTTCTTT
. | TRBD1 | TRBJ2-1 | TRBV6-5 | CASSLGQGHNEQFF | TGTGCCAGTTCCTTAGGACAGGGCCACAATGAGCAGTTCTTC
. | TRBD2 | TRBJ2-2 | TRBV7-3 | CASSYSGGTGELFF | TGTGCCAGCAGTTATAGCGGGGGGACCGGGGAGCTGTTTTTT
. | . | TRBJ2-7 | TRBV5-4 | CASRRDQTAYEQYF | TGTGCCAGCAGGCGGGACCAAACGGCCTACGAGCAGTACTTC
few | . | TRBJ1-5 | TRBV15 | CATSRNDRSNQPQHF | TGTGCCACCAGCAGAAACGACAGATCCAATCAGCCCCAGCATTTT
once | . | TRBJ1-2 | TRBV6-5 | CASSYAGMANYGYTF | TGTGCCAGCAGTTACGCGGGTATGGCAAACTATGGCTACACCTTC
few | . | TRBJ2-7 | TRBV7-9 | CASSATGNEQYF | TGTGCCAGCAGCGCCACAGGGAACGAGCAGTACTTC
. | TRBD1 | TRBJ1-1 | TRBV5-1 | CASSWTGEAAFF | TGCGCCAGCAGCTGGACAGGGGAAGCAGCTTTCTTT
. | . | TRBJ1-5 | TRBV19 | CANRRPRGQHF | TGTGCCAACCGACGCCCGAGAGGTCAGCATTTT
. | TRBD1 | TRBJ1-2 | TRBV7-9 | CASSLFLDRARYGYTF | TGTGCCAGCAGCTTGTTCTTGGACAGGGCCCGGTATGGCTACACCTTC
. | . | TRBJ2-3 | TRBV12-5 | CASARGGTDTQYF | TGTGCTAGTGCTCGAGGTGGCACAGATACGCAGTATTTT
. | . | TRBJ1-2 | TRBV13 | CASSLAERGHGYTF | TGTGCCAGCAGCTTAGCGGAGCGCGGGCATGGCTACACCTTC
. | TRBD1 | TRBJ2-5 | TRBV7-9 | CSSRGDRGRGETQYF | TGTTCCAGCCGGGGGGACAGGGGCCGCGGGGAGACCCAGTACTTC
. | TRBD1 | TRBJ1-1 | TRBV5-4 | CASSYQGVGTEAFF | TGTGCCAGCAGCTATCAGGGGGTGGGCACTGAAGCTTTCTTT
. | . | TRBJ2-6 | TRBV30 | CAWTITGGANVLTF | TGTGCCTGGACGATAACGGGGGGGGCCAACGTCCTGACTTTC
. | . | TRBJ1-5 | TRBV28 | CASKVGGKTQHF | TGTGCCAGCAAGGTGGGGGGGAAGACCCAGCATTTT
. | . | TRBJ2-7 | TRBV6-5 | CASKTRTYEQYF | TGTGCCAGCAAAACCCGAACATACGAGCAGTACTTC
. | TRBD1 | TRBJ1-2 | TRBV18 | CASSPSGTDYGYTF | TGTGCCAGCTCACCTTCCGGGACAGACTATGGCTACACCTTC
. | TRBD1 | TRBJ1-1 | TRBV7-9 | CASSTQGQRDEAFF | TGTGCCAGCAGCACGCAGGGACAGAGGGATGAAGCTTTCTTT
. | TRBD2 | TRBJ2-1 | TRBV5-1 | CASSSGTSVYNEQFF | TGCGCCAGCAGCTCCGGGACTAGCGTTTACAATGAGCAGTTCTTC
. | . | TRBJ1-5 | TRBV27 | CASRNEGRSNQPQHF | TGTGCCAGCAGGAATGAGGGTAGGAGCAATCAGCCCCAGCATTTT
. | TRBD2 | TRBJ2-3 | TRBV7-2 | CASSLSGAPADTQYF | TGTGCCAGCAGCCTTAGCGGGGCCCCCGCAGATACGCAGTATTTT
. | . | TRBJ2-2 | TRBV11-2 | CASSLGASLWGELFF | TGTGCCAGCAGCTTAGGAGCCTCCCTATGGGGGGAGCTGTTTTTT
. | . | TRBJ1-1 | TRBV16 | CASSQSRGGTEAFF | TGTGCCAGCAGCCAATCGCGGGGAGGAACTGAAGCTTTCTTT
. | . | TRBJ1-1 | TRBV29-1 | CSVERPGGEAFF | TGCAGCGTTGAACGGCCTGGCGGTGAAGCTTTCTTT
. | TRBD2 | TRBJ2-3 | TRBV5-4 | CASSSASGTDTQYF | TGTGCCAGCAGCTCAGCTAGCGGGACAGATACGCAGTATTTT
. | TRBD2 | TRBJ2-1 | TRBV11-3 | CASSTRLAWANEQFF | TGTGCCAGCAGCACGAGACTAGCATGGGCCAATGAGCAGTTCTTC
. | . | TRBJ1-2 | TRBV2 | CASSAQGSGYTF | TGTGCCAGCAGTGCTCAGGGGAGTGGCTACACCTTC
. | TRBD1 | TRBJ1-2 | TRBV28 | CASSPGGSYGYTF | TGTGCCAGCAGTCCAGGGGGCAGCTATGGCTACACCTTC
. | . | TRBJ1-4 | TRBV28 | CASSRYSNEKLFF | TGTGCCAGCAGTCGATACTCTAATGAAAAACTGTTTTTT
. | TRBD1 | TRBJ1-1 | TRBV7-6 | CASGQGGGTEAFF | TGTGCCAGTGGACAGGGCGGGGGCACTGAAGCTTTCTTT